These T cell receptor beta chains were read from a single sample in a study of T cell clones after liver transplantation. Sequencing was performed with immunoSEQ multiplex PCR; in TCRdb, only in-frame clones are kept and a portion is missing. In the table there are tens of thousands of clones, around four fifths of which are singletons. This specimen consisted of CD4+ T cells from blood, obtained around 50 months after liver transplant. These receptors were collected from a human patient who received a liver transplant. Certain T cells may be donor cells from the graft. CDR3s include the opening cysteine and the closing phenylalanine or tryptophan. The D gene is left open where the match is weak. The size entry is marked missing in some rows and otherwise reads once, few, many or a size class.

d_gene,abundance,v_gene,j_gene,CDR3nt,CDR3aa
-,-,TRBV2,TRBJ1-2,TGTGCCAGCAGTGCGGACCGAAAAAATGGCTACACCTTC,CASSADRKNGYTF
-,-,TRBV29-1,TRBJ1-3,TGCAGCGTTGGGGAAAGCACCATATATTTT,CSVGESTIYF
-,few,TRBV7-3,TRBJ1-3,TGTGCCAGCAGCTCGTCGACTGGGCACACCATATATTTT,CASSSSTGHTIYF
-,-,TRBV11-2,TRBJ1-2,TGTGCCAGCAGTTCCCAGCCAAACCTCTTC,CASSSQPNLF
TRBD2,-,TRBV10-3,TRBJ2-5,TGTGCCATCGGGAGGGCAGGACGAGAGACCCAGTACTTC,CAIGRAGRETQYF
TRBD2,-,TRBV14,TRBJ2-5,TGTGCCAGCACCCAAGGTCCCGGGAGGGAGACCCAGTACTTC,CASTQGPGRETQYF
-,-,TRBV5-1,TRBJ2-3,TGCGCCAGCAGCTTGTTCGGTTTTAGCACAGATACGCAGTATTTT,CASSLFGFSTDTQYF
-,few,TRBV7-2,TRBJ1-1,TGTGCCAGCAGCCCCGGACGGGAGAACACTGAAGCTTTCTTT,CASSPGRENTEAFF
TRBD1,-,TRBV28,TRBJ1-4,TGTGCCAGCAGATCAGGGGGCGCGTCCCCAACTAATGAAAAACTGTTTTTT,CASRSGGASPTNEKLFF
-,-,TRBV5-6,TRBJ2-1,TGTGCCAGCAGCCCCGCCCCCCTGGGGGGTCAATACAATGAGCAGTTCTTC,CASSPAPLGGQYNEQFF
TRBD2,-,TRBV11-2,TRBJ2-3,TGTGCCAGCAGCTTACAGACTAGCGGGAGCGGGCAGTATTTT,CASSLQTSGSGQYF
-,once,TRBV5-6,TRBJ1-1,TGTGCCAGCAGCCCAGCGGCCGGGGTTCTTCTCATGAACACTGAAGCTTTCTTT,CASSPAAGVLLMNTEAFF
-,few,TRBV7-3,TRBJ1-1,TGTGCCAGCAGCTTAACCGAGAACACTGAAGCTTTCTTT,CASSLTENTEAFF
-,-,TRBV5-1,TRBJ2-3,TGCGCCAGCAGCTTGGACAGGGGCACTAGCGGCGATACGCAGTATTTT,CASSLDRGTSGDTQYF
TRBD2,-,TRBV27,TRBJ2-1,TGTGCCAGCAGCCTCGGGGGGAATGAGCAGTTCTTC,CASSLGGNEQFF
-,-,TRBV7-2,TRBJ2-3,TGTGCCAGCAGCCCAAGCGGAAGCACAGATACGCAGTATTTT,CASSPSGSTDTQYF
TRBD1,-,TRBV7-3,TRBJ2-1,TGTGCCAGCAGCTTACCGGGACAGAAGAATGAGCAGTTCTTC,CASSLPGQKNEQFF
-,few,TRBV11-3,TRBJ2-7,TGTGCCAGCAGCCGAGGACGGGACTACGAGCAGTACTTC,CASSRGRDYEQYF
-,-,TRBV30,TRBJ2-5,TGTGCCTGTTCCCTAGCGACCCAGTACTTC,CACSLATQYF
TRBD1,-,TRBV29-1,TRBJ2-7,TGCAGCGCCGGGACAGGGATGGGCGGGCAGTACTTC,CSAGTGMGGQYF
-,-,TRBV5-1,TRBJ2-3,TGCGCCAGCAGCTTGGTCTCGGGCGCCCCCGCAGATACGCAGTATTTT,CASSLVSGAPADTQYF
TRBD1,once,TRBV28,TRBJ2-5,TGTGCCAGCAGCCTACCCAGGAGGGACAGGGGCCCCAGGGAGACCCAGTACTTC,CASSLPRRDRGPRETQYF
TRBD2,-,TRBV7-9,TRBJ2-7,TGTGCCAGCGGGAGGGGCGGGAGTTCCTACGAGCAGTACTTC,CASGRGGSSYEQYF
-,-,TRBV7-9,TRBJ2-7,TGTGCCAGCAGCGCCCCTAGCACCGAGTTCTACGAGCAGTACTTC,CASSAPSTEFYEQYF
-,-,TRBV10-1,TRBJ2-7,TGCGCCAGCAGTGATGAAGATCAGGTCTCCTACGAGCAGTACTTC,CASSDEDQVSYEQYF
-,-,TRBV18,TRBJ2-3,TGTGCCAGCTCACTCTCCATCGACGGAGATACGCAGTATTTT,CASSLSIDGDTQYF
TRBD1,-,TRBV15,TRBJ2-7,TGTGCCACCAGCGCCAGAGGAGGACAGGTATTTTCCGAGCAGTACTTC,CATSARGGQVFSEQYF
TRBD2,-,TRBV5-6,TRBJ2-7,TGTGCCAGCAGCTCGGCCTTCGGCGGGGGGGCTTACGAGCAGTACTTC,CASSSAFGGGAYEQYF
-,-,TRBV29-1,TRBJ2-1,TGCAGCCTTCCCGGAGGAGTCTACTTAAATGAGCAGTTCTTC,CSLPGGVYLNEQFF
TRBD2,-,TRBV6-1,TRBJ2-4,TGTGCCAGCAGTACACCCGGGGAGGGCATTCAGTACTTC,CASSTPGEGIQYF
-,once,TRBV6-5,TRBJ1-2,TGTGCCAGCAGTTATAAGGCGGCAGGGCAAGGCTATGGCTACACCTTC,CASSYKAAGQGYGYTF
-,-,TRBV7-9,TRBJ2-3,TGTGCCAGCGGCCTCGGGCGGAGCCACACAGATACGCAGTATTTT,CASGLGRSHTDTQYF
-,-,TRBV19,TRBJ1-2,TGTGCCAGTAGTATAGTAGGGGATGGCTACACCTTC,CASSIVGDGYTF
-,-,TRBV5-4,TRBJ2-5,TGTGCCAGCAGCTTGAAAAGCGGTGGGGAGACCCAGTACTTC,CASSLKSGGETQYF
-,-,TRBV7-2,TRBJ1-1,TGTGCCAGCAGCTTACCCAGCCGGGGTAAGGGGAACACTGAAGCTTTCTTT,CASSLPSRGKGNTEAFF